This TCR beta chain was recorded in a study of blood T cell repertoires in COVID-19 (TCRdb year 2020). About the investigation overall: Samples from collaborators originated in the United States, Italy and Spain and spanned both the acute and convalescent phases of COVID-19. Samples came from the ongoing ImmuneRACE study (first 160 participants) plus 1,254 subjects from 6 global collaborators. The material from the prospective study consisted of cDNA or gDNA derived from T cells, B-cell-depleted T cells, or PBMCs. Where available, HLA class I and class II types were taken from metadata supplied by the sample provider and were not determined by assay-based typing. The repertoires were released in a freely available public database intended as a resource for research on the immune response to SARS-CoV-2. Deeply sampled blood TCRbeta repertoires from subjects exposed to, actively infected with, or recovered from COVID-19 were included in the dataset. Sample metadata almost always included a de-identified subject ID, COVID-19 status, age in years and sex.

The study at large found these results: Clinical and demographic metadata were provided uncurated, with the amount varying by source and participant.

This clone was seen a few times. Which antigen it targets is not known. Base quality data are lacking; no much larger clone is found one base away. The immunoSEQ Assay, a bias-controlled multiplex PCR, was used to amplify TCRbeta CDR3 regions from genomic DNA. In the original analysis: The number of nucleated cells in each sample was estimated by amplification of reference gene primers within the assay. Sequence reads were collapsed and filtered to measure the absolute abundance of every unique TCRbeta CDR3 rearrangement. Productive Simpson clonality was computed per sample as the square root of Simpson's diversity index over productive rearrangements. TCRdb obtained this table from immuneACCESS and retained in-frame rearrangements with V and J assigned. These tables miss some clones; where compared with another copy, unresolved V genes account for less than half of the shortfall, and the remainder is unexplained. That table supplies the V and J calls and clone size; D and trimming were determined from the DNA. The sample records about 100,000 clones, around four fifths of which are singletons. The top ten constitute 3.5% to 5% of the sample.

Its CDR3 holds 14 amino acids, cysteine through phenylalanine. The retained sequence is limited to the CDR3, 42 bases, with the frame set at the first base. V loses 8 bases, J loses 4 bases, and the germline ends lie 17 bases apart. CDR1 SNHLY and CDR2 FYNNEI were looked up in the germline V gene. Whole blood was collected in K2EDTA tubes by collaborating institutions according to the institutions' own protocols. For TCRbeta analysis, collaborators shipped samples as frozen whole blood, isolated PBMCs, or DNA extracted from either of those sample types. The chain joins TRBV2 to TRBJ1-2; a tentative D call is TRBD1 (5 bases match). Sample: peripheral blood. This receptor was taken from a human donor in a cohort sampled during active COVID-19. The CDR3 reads CASGRGGTGYGYTF. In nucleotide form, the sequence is TGTGCCAGCGGACGAGGAGGGACGGGCTATGGCTACACCTTC.